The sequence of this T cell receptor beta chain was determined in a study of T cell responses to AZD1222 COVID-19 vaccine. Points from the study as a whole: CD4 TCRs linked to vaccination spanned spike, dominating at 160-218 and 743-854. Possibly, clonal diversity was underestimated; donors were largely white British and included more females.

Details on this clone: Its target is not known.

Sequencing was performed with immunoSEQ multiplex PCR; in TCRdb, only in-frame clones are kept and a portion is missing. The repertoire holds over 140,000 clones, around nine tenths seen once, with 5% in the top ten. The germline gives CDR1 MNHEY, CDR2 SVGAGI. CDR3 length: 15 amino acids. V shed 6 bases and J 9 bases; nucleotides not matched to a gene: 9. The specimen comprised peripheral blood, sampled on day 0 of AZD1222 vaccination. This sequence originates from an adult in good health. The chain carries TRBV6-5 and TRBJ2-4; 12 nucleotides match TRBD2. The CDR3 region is CASRGLAGYEGIQYF. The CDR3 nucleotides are TGTGCCAGCAGGGGACTAGCGGGTTACGAGGGCATTCAGTACTTC.